This record concerns one TCR beta chain sequence. The data originate from a study of blood T cell repertoires in COVID-19. The overall study: The analysed material was cDNA or gDNA that came from T cells, B-cell-depleted T cells, or PBMCs.

The V gene's germline CDR1 is MNHEY and CDR2 SVGAGI. This CDR3 has 14 residues. Germline trimming cut 2 bases from V and 4 bases from J; bases unmatched to any gene: 2. Authors' analysis steps: Reference gene primer amplification yielded estimated nucleated cell counts. Only in-frame clones appear in the TCRdb table, and some are missing; sequencing was by immunoSEQ multiplex PCR. V, J and clone size derive from that table, while D and trimming were established from the DNA sequence. This sample has 150,000 to 200,000 clones, with more than 75% found just once. Input material: PBMCs or T cells enriched from blood (not recorded which). J is TRBJ1-2 and V is TRBV6-5; 9 bases are a match to TRBD1. The receptor's source is a woman in her 50s with acute COVID-19. The CDR3 here is CASSYGGQGYGYTF. Written as DNA, the CDR3 is TGTGCCAGCAGTTACGGGGGACAGGGCTATGGCTACACCTTC.